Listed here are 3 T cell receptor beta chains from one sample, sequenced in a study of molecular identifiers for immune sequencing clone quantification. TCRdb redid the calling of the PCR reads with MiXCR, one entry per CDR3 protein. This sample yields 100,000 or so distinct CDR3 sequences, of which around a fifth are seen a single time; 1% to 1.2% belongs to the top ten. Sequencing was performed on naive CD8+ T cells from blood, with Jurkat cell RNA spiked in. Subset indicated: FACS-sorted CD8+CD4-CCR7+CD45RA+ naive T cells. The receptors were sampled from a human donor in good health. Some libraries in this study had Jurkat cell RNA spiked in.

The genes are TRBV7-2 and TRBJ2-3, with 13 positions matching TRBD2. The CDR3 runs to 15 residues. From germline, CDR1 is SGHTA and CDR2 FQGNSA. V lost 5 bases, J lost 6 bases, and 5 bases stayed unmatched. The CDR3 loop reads CASSMGLAGPDTQYF. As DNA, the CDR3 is TGTGCCAGCAGCATGGGACTAGCGGGGCCCGATACGCAGTATTTT.

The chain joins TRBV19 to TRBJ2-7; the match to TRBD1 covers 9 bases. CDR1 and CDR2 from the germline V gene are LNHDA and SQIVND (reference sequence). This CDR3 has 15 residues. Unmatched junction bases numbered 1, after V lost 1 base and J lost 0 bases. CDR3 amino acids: CASSIVGQGSYEQYF. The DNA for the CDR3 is TGTGCCAGTAGTATAGTGGGACAGGGCTCCTACGAGCAGTACTTC.

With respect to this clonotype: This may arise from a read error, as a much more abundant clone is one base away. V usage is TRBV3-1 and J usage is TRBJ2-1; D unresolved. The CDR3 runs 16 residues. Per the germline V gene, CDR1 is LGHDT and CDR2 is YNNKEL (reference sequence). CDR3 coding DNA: TGTGCCAGCACCGGACGCGGCGCGACCTCCTACGATGAGCAGTTCTTC. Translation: CASTGRGATSYDEQFF.